This is a list of T cell receptor beta chains from one sample in a study of PD-1 blockade in classical Hodgkin lymphoma. Data came from immunoSEQ multiplex PCR; TCRdb stores just in-frame clones and leaves some out. The sample includes fewer than 110,000 clones, approximately 90% of them seen just once. The sequenced sample was peripheral blood mononuclear cells (PBMCs), obtained before the second cycle of nivolumab. These receptor sequences come from a human donor with classical Hodgkin lymphoma. CDR3s include the opening cysteine and the closing phenylalanine or tryptophan. Each record gives: V gene, J gene, CDR3 protein.

TRBV6-6,TRBJ1-2,CASSYFPTSAQGYTF
TRBV6-5,TRBJ1-5,CASSLTGAGQPQHF
TRBV7-2,TRBJ1-1,CASSPRGGTEAFF
TRBV28,TRBJ1-2,CASSLIGGGYGYTF
TRBV6-5,TRBJ2-1,CASSSDPRDYNNEQFF
TRBV11-2,TRBJ2-1,CASSLVRSPYNEQFF
TRBV19,TRBJ1-6,CASSGGDRDNSPLHF
TRBV28,TRBJ2-2,CASQRGATGELFF
TRBV4-2,TRBJ1-2,CASSLRDGGNYGYTF
TRBV9,TRBJ1-2,CASSVLSGDHGYTF
TRBV19,TRBJ2-2,CASSLPRTRLGAGELFF
TRBV18,TRBJ2-1,CASSIMRSGTSSYNEQFF
TRBV11-2,TRBJ2-5,CASSLGTSQETQYF
TRBV19,TRBJ2-7,CACSSGGIYEQYF
TRBV28,TRBJ1-1,CASSFEFRSGTEAFF
TRBV28,TRBJ1-3,CASSLLTAASGNTIYF
TRBV13,TRBJ2-3,CASSLGELAGYGDTQYF
TRBV7-9,TRBJ2-1,CASSPAIGIYNEQFF
TRBV5-5,TRBJ2-5,CASSFLSGVGETQYF
TRBV10-3,TRBJ2-7,CAIAYRAAHGEYEQYF
TRBV7-2,TRBJ2-2,CASSLRAGGGTGELFF
TRBV13,TRBJ2-5,CASSATSGEETQYF
TRBV7-9,TRBJ1-5,CASSRGGGINQPQHF
TRBV5-6,TRBJ2-7,CASSSPAGALYEQYF
TRBV19,TRBJ1-5,CASSTGVLDQPQHF
TRBV6-6,TRBJ1-2,CASSYGFRTGTTTF
TRBV9,TRBJ2-3,CASSVVGGSTDTQYF
TRBV7-3,TRBJ2-3,CASSLSGGRTDTQYF
TRBV15,TRBJ1-4,CATSPYRGATNEKLFF
TRBV9,TRBJ2-4,CASSVGGGRTKNIQYF
TRBV18,TRBJ1-5,CASSNDRVGQPQHF
TRBV18,TRBJ2-2,CASSARLAGTGELFF
TRBV6-5,TRBJ1-4,CASSYAPGPKDGLFF
TRBV27,TRBJ1-1,CASSENRVYTEAFF
TRBV11-2,TRBJ2-1,CASSPAREQFF
TRBV11-2,TRBJ1-2,CASSPLTGGYGYTF
TRBV28,TRBJ2-7,CASRPWTPPYEQYF
TRBV9,TRBJ1-1,CASSVGGGESEAFF
TRBV2,TRBJ2-5,CASSEGTGRETQYF
TRBV7-6,TRBJ1-5,CASSLEGAQPQHF